This T cell receptor (beta chain) was captured by sequencing in a study of lymphopenia after photon versus proton radiotherapy. Sequencing used immunoSEQ multiplex PCR; TCRdb keeps in-frame clones, though not all of them. The sample has 15,000 to 20,000 clones; 75% to 90% are singletons. The CDR3 has 11 residues. CDR1 and CDR2 (germline): SNHLY, FYNNEI. V lost 3 bases and J lost 6, with 2 bases in between. The chain combines TRBV2 with TRBJ2-2; the D is unclear. Source: peripheral blood, taken from a patient treated with proton-based radiotherapy. The source of this sequence is a woman aged 60-75 years with cholangiocarcinoma. Some clones in this sample may be carry-over from other donors' samples. CDR3 DNA: TGTGCCAGCAGTGACTCCGGGGAGCTGTTTTTT. Residues: CASSDSGELFF. The full variable domain, rest sourced from reference TRBV2 and TRBJ2-2, is EPEVTQTPSHQVTQMGQEVILRCVPISNHLYFYWYRQILGQKVEFLVSFYNNEISEKSEIFDDQFSVERPDGSNFTLKIRSTKLEDSAMYFCASSDSGELFFGEGSRLTVL.